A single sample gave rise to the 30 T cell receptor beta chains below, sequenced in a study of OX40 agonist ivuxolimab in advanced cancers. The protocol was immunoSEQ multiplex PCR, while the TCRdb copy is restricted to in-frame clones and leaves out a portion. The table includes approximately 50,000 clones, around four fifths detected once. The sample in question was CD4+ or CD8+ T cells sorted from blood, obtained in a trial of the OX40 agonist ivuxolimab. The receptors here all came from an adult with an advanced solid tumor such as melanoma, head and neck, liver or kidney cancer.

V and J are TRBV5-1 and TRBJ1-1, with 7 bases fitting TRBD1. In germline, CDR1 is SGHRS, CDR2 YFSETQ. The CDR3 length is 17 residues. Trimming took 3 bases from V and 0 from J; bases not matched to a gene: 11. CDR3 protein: CASSSKGQTEMNTEAFF. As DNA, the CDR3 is TGCGCCAGCAGCTCGAAGGGACAGACAGAGATGAACACTGAAGCTTTCTTT. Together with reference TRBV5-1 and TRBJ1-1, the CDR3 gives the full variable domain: KAGVTQTPRYLIKTRGQQVTLSCSPISGHRSVSWYQQTPGQGLQFLFEYFSETQRNKGNFPGRFSGRQFSNSRSEMNVSTLELGDSALYLCASSSKGQTEMNTEAFFGQGTRLTVV.

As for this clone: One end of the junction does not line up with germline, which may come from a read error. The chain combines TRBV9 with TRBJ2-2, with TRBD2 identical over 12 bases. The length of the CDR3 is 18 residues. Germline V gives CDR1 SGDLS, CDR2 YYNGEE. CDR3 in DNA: TGTGCCGGCAGCGAACTAGCGGGGGGACCCACGAACACCGGGGAGCTGTTTTTT. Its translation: CAGSELAGGPTNTGELFF.

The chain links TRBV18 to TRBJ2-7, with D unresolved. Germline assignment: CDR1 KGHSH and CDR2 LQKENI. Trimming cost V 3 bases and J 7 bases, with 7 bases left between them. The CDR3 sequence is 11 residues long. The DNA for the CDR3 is TGTGCCAGCTCACCGGAACAAGAGCAGTACTTC. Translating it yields CASSPEQEQYF.

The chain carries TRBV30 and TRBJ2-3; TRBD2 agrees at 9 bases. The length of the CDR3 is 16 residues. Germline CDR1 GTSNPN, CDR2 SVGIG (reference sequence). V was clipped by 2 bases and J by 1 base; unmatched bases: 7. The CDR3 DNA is TGTGCCTGGAGTACGCTTAGCGGGAGCGGCACAGATACGCAGTATTTT. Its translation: CAWSTLSGSGTDTQYF.

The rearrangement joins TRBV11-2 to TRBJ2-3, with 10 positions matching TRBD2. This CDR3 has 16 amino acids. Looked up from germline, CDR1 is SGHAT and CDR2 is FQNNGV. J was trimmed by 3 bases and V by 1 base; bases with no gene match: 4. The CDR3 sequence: CASSLVASGGTDTQYF. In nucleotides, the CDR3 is TGTGCCAGCAGCTTAGTCGCTAGCGGGGGAACAGATACGCAGTATTTT.

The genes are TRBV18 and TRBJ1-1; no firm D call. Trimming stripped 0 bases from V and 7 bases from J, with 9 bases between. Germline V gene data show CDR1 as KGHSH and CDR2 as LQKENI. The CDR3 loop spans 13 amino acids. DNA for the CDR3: TGTGCCAGCTCACCACCAGGAGGACTTGAAGCTTTCTTT. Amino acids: CASSPPGGLEAFF. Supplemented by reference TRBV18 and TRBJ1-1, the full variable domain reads NAGVMQNPRHLVRRRGQEARLRCSPMKGHSHVYWYRQLPEEGLKFMVYLQKENIIDESGMPKERFSAEFPKEGPSILRIQQVVRGDSAAYFCASSPPGGLEAFFGQGTRLTVV.

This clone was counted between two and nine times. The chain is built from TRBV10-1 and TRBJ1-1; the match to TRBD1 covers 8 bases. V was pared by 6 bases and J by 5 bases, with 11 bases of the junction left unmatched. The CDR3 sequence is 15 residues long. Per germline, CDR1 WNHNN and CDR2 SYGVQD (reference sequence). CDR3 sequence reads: CASRRHRGESTEAFF. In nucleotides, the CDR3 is TGCGCCAGCAGGCGCCACAGGGGGGAGAGTACTGAAGCTTTCTTT.

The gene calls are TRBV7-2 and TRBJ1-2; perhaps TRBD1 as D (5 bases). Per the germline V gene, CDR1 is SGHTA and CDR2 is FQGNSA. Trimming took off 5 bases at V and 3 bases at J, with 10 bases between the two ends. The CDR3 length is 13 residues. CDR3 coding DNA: TGTGCCAGCAGCCGGGGCCTCGACTATGGCTACACCTTC. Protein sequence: CASSRGLDYGYTF.

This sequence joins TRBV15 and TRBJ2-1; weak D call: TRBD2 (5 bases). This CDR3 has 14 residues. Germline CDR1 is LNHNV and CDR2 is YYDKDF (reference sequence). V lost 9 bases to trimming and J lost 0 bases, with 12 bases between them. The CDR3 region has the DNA TGTGCCACGCCAGACTACAACTCCTACAATGAGCAGTTCTTC. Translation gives CATPDYNSYNEQFF.

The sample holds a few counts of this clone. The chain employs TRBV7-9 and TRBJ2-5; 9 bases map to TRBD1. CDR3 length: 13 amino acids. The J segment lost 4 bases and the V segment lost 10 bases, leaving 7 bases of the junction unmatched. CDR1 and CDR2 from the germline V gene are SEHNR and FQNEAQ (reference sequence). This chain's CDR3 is CATTQGASETQYF. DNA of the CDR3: TGTGCCACTACACAGGGGGCTTCAGAGACCCAGTACTTC. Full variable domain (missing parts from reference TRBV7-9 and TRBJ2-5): DTGVSQNPRHKITKRGQNVTFRCDPISEHNRLYWYRQTLGQGPEFLTYFQNEAQLEKSRLLSDRFSAERPKGSFSTLEIQRTEQGDSAMYLCATTQGASETQYFGPGTRLLVL.

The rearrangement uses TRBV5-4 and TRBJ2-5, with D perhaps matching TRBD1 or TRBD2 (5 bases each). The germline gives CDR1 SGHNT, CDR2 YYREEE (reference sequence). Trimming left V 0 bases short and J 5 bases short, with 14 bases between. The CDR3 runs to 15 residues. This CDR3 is CASSLGGYKSETQYF. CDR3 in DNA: TGTGCCAGCAGCTTGGGGGGGTATAAGTCGGAGACCCAGTACTTC.

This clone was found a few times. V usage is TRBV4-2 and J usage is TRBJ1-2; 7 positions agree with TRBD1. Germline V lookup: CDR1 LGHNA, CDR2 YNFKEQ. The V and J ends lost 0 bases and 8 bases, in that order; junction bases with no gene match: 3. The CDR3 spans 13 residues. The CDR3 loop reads CASSQDNRGGYTF. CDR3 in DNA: TGTGCCAGCAGCCAAGACAACAGGGGCGGCTACACCTTC.

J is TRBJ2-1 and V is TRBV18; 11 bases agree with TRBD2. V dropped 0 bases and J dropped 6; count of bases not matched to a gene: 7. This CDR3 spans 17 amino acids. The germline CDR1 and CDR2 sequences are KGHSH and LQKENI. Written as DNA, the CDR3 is TGTGCCAGCTCACCACCGAGTAGCGGGGGGGCGGGCAATGAGCAGTTCTTC. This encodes CASSPPSSGGAGNEQFF.

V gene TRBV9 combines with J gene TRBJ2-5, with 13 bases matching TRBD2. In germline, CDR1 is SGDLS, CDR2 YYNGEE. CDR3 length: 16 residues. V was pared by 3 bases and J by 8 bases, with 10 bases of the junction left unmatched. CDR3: CASSAGTSGASGTQYF. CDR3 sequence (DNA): TGTGCCAGCAGCGCGGGGACTAGCGGGGCGTCGGGTACCCAGTACTTC.

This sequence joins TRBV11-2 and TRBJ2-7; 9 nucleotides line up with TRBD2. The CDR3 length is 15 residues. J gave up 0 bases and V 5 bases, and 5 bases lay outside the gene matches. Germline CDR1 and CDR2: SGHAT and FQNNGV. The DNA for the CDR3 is TGTGCCAGCAGCACACCAGCGGGGGGCTCCTACGAGCAGTACTTC. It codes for CASSTPAGGSYEQYF.

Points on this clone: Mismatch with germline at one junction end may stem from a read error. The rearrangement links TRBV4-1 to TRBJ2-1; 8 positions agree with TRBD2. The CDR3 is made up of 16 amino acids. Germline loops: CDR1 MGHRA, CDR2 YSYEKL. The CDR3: CVSSRPGTRRYNEQFF. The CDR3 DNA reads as TGCGTCAGCAGCCGTCCCGGGACTAGGAGGTACAATGAGCAGTTCTTC.

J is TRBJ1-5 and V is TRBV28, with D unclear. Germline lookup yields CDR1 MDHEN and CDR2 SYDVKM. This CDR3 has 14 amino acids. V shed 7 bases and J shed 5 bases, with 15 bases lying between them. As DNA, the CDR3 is TGTGCCAGCATTGAACATGGTAGAGATCAGCCCCAGCATTTT. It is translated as CASIEHGRDQPQHF.

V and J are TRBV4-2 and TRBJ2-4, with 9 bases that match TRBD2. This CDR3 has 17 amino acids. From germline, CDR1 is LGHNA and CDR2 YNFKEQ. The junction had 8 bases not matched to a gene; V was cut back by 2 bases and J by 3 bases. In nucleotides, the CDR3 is TGTGCCAGCAGCCAATCTGCGAGCGGGAGGAGCAAAAACATTCAGTACTTC. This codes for CASSQSASGRSKNIQYF.

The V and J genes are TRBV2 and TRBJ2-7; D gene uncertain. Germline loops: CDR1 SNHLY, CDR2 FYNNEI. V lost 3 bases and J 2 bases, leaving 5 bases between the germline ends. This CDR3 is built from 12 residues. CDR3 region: CASSDSAYEQYF. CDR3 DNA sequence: TGTGCCAGCAGTGACAGCGCCTACGAGCAGTACTTC.

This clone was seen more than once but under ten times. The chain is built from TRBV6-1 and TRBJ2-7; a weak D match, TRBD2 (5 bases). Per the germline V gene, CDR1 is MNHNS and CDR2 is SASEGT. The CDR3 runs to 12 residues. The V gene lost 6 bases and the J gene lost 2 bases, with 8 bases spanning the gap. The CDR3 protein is CASSPEAYEQYF. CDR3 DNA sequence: TGTGCCAGCAGCCCGGAGGCCTACGAGCAGTACTTC.

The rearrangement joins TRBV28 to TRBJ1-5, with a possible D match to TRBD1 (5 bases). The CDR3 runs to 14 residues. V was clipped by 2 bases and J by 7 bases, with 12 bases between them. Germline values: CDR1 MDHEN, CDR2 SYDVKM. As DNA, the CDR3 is TGTGCCAGCAGTTTACGGCAGGGCTCCCAGCCCCAGCATTTT. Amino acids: CASSLRQGSQPQHF.

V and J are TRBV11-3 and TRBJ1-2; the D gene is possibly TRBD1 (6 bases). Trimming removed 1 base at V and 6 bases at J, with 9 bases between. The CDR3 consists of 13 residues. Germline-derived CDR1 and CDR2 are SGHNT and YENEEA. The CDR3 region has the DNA TGTGCCAGCAGCTTAGTAGGGGGGAATGGCTACACCTTC. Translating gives CASSLVGGNGYTF.

The CDR3 DNA reads TGTGCCATCACAGGGGACCTGGGTACGCAGTATTTT. It yields the protein CAITGDLGTQYF. The chain couples TRBV10-3 to TRBJ2-3, with D maybe TRBD1 (6 bases). The V and J ends lost 7 bases and 8 bases respectively, with 13 bases between them. From germline, CDR1 is ENHRY and CDR2 SYGVKD. CDR3 size: 12 residues.

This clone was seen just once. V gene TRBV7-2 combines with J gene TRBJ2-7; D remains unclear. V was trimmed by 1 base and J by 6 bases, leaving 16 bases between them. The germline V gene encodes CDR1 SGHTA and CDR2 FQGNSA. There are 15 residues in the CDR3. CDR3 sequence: CASSLVPGQQSEQYF. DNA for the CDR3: TGTGCCAGCAGCTTAGTTCCCGGGCAACAAAGCGAGCAGTACTTC.

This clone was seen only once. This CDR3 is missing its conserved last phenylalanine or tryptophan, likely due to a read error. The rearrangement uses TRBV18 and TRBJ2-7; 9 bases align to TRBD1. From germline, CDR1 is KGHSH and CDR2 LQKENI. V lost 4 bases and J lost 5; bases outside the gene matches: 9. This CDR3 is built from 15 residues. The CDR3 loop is CASSQTGTGFNEQYL. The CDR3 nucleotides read TGTGCCAGCTCACAAACCGGGACAGGGTTCAACGAGCAGTACCTC.

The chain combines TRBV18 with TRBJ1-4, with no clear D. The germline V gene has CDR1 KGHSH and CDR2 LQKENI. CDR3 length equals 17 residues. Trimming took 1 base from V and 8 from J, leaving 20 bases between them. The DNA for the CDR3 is TGTGCCAGCTCACCACGTGGCCCCGGGTCTTCCGTAGAAAAACTGTTTTTT. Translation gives CASSPRGPGSSVEKLFF.

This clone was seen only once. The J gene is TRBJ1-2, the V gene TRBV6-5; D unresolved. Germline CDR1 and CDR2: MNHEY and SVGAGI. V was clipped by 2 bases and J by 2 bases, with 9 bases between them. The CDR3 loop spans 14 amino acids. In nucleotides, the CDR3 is TGTGCCAGCAGTTACGGGGAACTAAACTATGGCTACACCTTC. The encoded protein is CASSYGELNYGYTF.

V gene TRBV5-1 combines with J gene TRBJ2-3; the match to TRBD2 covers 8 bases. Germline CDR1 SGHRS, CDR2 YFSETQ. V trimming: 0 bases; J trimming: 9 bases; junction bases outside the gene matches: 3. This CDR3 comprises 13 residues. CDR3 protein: CASSLAAGGTQYF. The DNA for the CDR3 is TGCGCCAGCAGCTTGGCCGCGGGAGGCACGCAGTATTTT.

The CDR3 DNA reads as TGTGCCAGCAGCAGGACAGGGCCCACTGAAGCTTTCTTT. Its protein product is CASSRTGPTEAFF. The chain uses TRBV7-9 and TRBJ1-1, with 8 nucleotides matching TRBD1. The J segment lost 4 bases and the V segment lost 5 bases, leaving 3 bases of the junction unmatched. CDR1 is SEHNR and CDR2 is FQNEAQ in the germline V gene (reference sequence). The CDR3 is made up of 13 amino acids.

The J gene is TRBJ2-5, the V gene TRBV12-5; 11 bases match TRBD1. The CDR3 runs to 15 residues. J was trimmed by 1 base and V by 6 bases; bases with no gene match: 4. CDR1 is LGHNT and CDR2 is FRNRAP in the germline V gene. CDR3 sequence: CASGTGTGGQETQYF. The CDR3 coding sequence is TGTGCTAGTGGGACCGGGACAGGGGGCCAAGAGACCCAGTACTTC.